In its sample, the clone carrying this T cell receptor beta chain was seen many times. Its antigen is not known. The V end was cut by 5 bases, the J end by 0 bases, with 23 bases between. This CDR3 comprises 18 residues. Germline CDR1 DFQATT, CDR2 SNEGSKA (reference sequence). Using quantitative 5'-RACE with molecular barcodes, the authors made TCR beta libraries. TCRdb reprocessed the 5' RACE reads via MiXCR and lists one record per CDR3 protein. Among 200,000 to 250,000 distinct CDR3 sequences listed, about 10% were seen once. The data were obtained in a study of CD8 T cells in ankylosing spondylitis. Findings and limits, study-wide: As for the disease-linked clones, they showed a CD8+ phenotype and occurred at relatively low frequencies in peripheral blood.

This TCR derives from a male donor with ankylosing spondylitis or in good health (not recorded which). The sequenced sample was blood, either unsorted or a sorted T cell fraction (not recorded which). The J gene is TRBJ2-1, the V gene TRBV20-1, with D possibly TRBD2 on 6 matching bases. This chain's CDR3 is CSARSGEADFYSYNEQFF. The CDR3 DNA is TGCAGTGCTCGGTCGGGGGAGGCCGACTTTTACTCCTACAATGAGCAGTTCTTC.